This TCR beta chain was sequenced during a study of T cells expressing NK-cell markers. About the research overall: Sorted CD3+CD56+NKG2C+, CD3+CD56+NKG2C- and CD3+CD56-NKG2C+ T cells provided the TCR beta repertoires.

Using the 5' RACE reads, TCRdb records one entry per CDR3 protein without DNA. The sample data list about 450,000 distinct CDR3 sequences. The CDR3 loop spans 14 amino acids. Per the germline V gene, CDR1 is SGHRS and CDR2 is YFSETQ. The chain combines TRBV5-1 with TRBJ2-3. This receptor was taken from a woman between 18 and 69 years old in good health. The sequencing sample was made of blood T cells: a sorted CD56 or NKG2C T cell subset, CD4+ or CD8+ T cells, or bulk PBMC T cells (not recorded which). CDR3 in amino acids: CASTDLISTDTQYF.